Listed below are T cell receptor beta chains from one sample, sequenced in a study of cytomegalovirus exposure and HLA in healthy donors. The table came from immunoSEQ multiplex PCR; TCRdb's copy has only in-frame clones and leaves some out. The data show 90,000 to 150,000 clones, 65% to 90% seen once. The sequenced sample consisted of PBMCs. The source is a woman aged 40 to 49 in good health and CMV-seronegative. Each CDR3 is given with its conserved first and last residue. A D gene is named only where the DNA matches it firmly. Expanded clones are given a class, and other clones once, few, many or no size at all.

D gene: -; J gene: TRBJ2-3; V gene: TRBV30; clone size: -; CDR3 protein: CAWTPGLSTDTQYF; CDR3 DNA: TGTGCCTGGACTCCGGGACTTAGCACAGATACGCAGTATTTT
D gene: -; J gene: TRBJ2-7; V gene: TRBV5-1; clone size: -; CDR3 protein: CASGAGNEQYF; CDR3 DNA: TGCGCCAGTGGGGCGGGGAACGAGCAGTACTTC
D gene: TRBD2; J gene: TRBJ2-2; V gene: TRBV2; clone size: -; CDR3 protein: CASRGGTNTGELFF; CDR3 DNA: TGTGCCAGCAGGGGGGGGACGAACACCGGGGAGCTGTTTTTT
D gene: -; J gene: TRBJ2-1; V gene: TRBV6-1; clone size: once; CDR3 protein: CASSPGRLEYNEQFF; CDR3 DNA: TGTGCCAGCAGTCCAGGGCGACTCGAGTACAATGAGCAGTTCTTC
D gene: -; J gene: TRBJ1-4; V gene: TRBV7-8; clone size: -; CDR3 protein: CASSPGGGNEKLFF; CDR3 DNA: TGTGCCAGCAGCCCGGGCGGAGGGAACGAAAAACTGTTTTTT
D gene: TRBD1; J gene: TRBJ1-1; V gene: TRBV11-2; clone size: -; CDR3 protein: CASSFYSGAGGTEAFF; CDR3 DNA: TGTGCCAGCAGCTTTTACTCCGGTGCAGGGGGGACTGAAGCTTTCTTT
D gene: TRBD1; J gene: TRBJ1-4; V gene: TRBV7-9; clone size: -; CDR3 protein: CASSLATGGNEKLFF; CDR3 DNA: TGTGCCAGCAGCTTAGCGACAGGGGGAAATGAAAAACTGTTTTTT
D gene: -; J gene: TRBJ1-1; V gene: TRBV27; clone size: few; CDR3 protein: CASSLNGDTEAFF; CDR3 DNA: TGTGCCAGCAGTTTAAACGGGGACACTGAAGCTTTCTTT
D gene: -; J gene: TRBJ1-2; V gene: TRBV5-4; clone size: -; CDR3 protein: CASNEQGYGYTF; CDR3 DNA: TGTGCCAGCAACGAACAGGGCTATGGCTACACCTTC
D gene: -; J gene: TRBJ1-5; V gene: TRBV5-6; clone size: few; CDR3 protein: CASSLGGVVRPQHF; CDR3 DNA: TGTGCCAGCAGCTTGGGAGGCGTCGTTAGGCCCCAGCATTTT
D gene: TRBD1; J gene: TRBJ2-5; V gene: TRBV11-2; clone size: -; CDR3 protein: CASSPTTGGLVTQYF; CDR3 DNA: TGTGCCAGCAGCCCGACGACAGGGGGTCTGGTGACCCAGTACTTC
D gene: TRBD1; J gene: TRBJ1-1; V gene: TRBV28; clone size: -; CDR3 protein: CASSFTGAPNTEAFF; CDR3 DNA: TGTGCCAGCAGTTTTACAGGGGCCCCGAACACTGAAGCTTTCTTT
D gene: -; J gene: TRBJ2-7; V gene: TRBV6-6; clone size: few; CDR3 protein: CASSLPGTPGEQYF; CDR3 DNA: TGTGCCAGCAGTCTTCCCGGGACTCCCGGCGAGCAGTACTTC
D gene: -; J gene: TRBJ1-2; V gene: TRBV6-1; clone size: -; CDR3 protein: CASHKFTGTYGYTF; CDR3 DNA: TGTGCCAGCCACAAATTTACAGGGACCTATGGCTACACCTTC
D gene: -; J gene: TRBJ1-1; V gene: TRBV7-9; clone size: -; CDR3 protein: CASSPHLGRNTEAFF; CDR3 DNA: TGTGCCAGCAGCCCACACCTTGGGCGAAACACTGAAGCTTTCTTT
D gene: -; J gene: TRBJ1-5; V gene: TRBV10-3; clone size: -; CDR3 protein: CAIRESTDNQPQHF; CDR3 DNA: TGTGCCATCCGTGAATCGACAGATAATCAGCCCCAGCATTTT
D gene: -; J gene: TRBJ2-5; V gene: TRBV5-1; clone size: -; CDR3 protein: CASSLGRGPLKETQYF; CDR3 DNA: TGCGCCAGCAGCTTGGGCAGGGGCCCCTTGAAAGAGACCCAGTACTTC
D gene: TRBD2; J gene: TRBJ2-1; V gene: TRBV5-1; clone size: -; CDR3 protein: CASSPRRAGGHNEQFF; CDR3 DNA: TGCGCCAGCAGCCCCCGTCGCGCGGGGGGGCACAATGAGCAGTTCTTC
D gene: TRBD1; J gene: TRBJ1-4; V gene: TRBV5-1; clone size: -; CDR3 protein: CASRPGTGSEKLFF; CDR3 DNA: TGCGCCAGCAGACCCGGGACAGGGTCTGAAAAACTGTTTTTT
D gene: -; J gene: TRBJ1-5; V gene: TRBV9; clone size: -; CDR3 protein: CASSSQGVSNQPQHF; CDR3 DNA: TGTGCCAGCAGCTCTCAGGGTGTGAGCAATCAGCCCCAGCATTTT
D gene: -; J gene: TRBJ2-5; V gene: TRBV6-1; clone size: -; CDR3 protein: CASGFGKLLTETQYF; CDR3 DNA: TGTGCCAGCGGATTCGGGAAACTACTAACGGAGACCCAGTACTTC
D gene: TRBD1; J gene: TRBJ1-2; V gene: TRBV7-9; clone size: once; CDR3 protein: CASSSTGAVTGYTF; CDR3 DNA: TGTGCCAGCAGCTCGACAGGGGCGGTAACGGGCTACACCTTC
D gene: TRBD2; J gene: TRBJ2-1; V gene: TRBV7-8; clone size: -; CDR3 protein: CASSSRGAGLAGNEQFF; CDR3 DNA: TGTGCCAGCAGCTCCAGGGGGGCTGGACTAGCGGGTAATGAGCAGTTCTTC
D gene: -; J gene: TRBJ2-6; V gene: TRBV7-9; clone size: -; CDR3 protein: CASSPTGRGWANVLTF; CDR3 DNA: TGTGCCAGCAGCCCAACTGGCAGGGGCTGGGCCAACGTCCTGACTTTC
D gene: TRBD1; J gene: TRBJ2-7; V gene: TRBV30; clone size: -; CDR3 protein: CAWSNRGRPYEQYF; CDR3 DNA: TGTGCCTGGAGTAACAGGGGGCGCCCCTACGAGCAGTACTTC
D gene: TRBD1; J gene: TRBJ2-7; V gene: TRBV7-8; clone size: -; CDR3 protein: CASSRRQGHEQYF; CDR3 DNA: TGTGCCAGCAGCCGGCGACAGGGTCACGAGCAGTACTTC
D gene: -; J gene: TRBJ2-7; V gene: TRBV4-2; clone size: -; CDR3 protein: CASSPAQATGYEQYF; CDR3 DNA: TGTGCCAGCAGCCCCGCCCAGGCAACAGGGTACGAGCAGTACTTC
D gene: TRBD2; J gene: TRBJ2-7; V gene: TRBV5-1; clone size: -; CDR3 protein: CASSQGLAETYEQYF; CDR3 DNA: TGCGCCAGCAGCCAGGGACTAGCGGAAACCTACGAGCAGTACTTC
D gene: TRBD2; J gene: TRBJ2-7; V gene: TRBV2; clone size: -; CDR3 protein: CASSYGLAGANYEQYF; CDR3 DNA: TGTGCCAGCAGTTACGGACTAGCGGGGGCCAACTACGAGCAGTACTTC
D gene: TRBD2; J gene: TRBJ2-7; V gene: TRBV7-9; clone size: -; CDR3 protein: CASSRGTSGPSYEQYF; CDR3 DNA: TGTGCCAGCAGCCGTGGGACTAGCGGGCCGTCCTACGAGCAGTACTTC
D gene: TRBD1; J gene: TRBJ1-1; V gene: TRBV5-1; clone size: -; CDR3 protein: CASSLAAIGTGRLFTEAFF; CDR3 DNA: TGCGCCAGCAGCTTGGCCGCAATAGGGACAGGGAGGTTGTTCACTGAAGCTTTCTTT